Ten or more counts support the clone carrying this T cell receptor beta chain. What it binds is not known. TCR beta CDR3 regions were amplified from RNA transcripts. First-round RT-PCR targeting the TCR CDR3 was performed with the HTBI primer set. From the multiplex PCR reads, TCRdb called clonotypes with MiXCR, one entry per CDR3 protein. The repertoire consists of about 600,000 distinct CDR3 sequences, with approximately 16% occurring once and the leading ten covering under 3.5%. The germline V gene encodes CDR1 SEHNR and CDR2 FQNEAQ (reference sequence). Germline trimming cut 4 bases from V and 1 base from J; bases unmatched to any gene: 6. The CDR3 is 15 amino acids. This specimen comes from a study of T cells in Graves' hyperthyroidism and ophthalmopathy. Study observations and caveats: Model-based prediction identified ophthalmopathy a median approximately 6 months prior to its onset.

Sequenced input: blood. V and J are TRBV7-9 and TRBJ1-1, with 7 bases aligning to TRBD1. The source of this sequence is a woman between 35 and 50 years old with Graves' ophthalmopathy. This chain's CDR3 is CASSYRTGKNTEAFF. The CDR3 DNA sequence: TGTGCCAGCAGCTATCGGACAGGAAAGAACACTGAAGCTTTCTTT.